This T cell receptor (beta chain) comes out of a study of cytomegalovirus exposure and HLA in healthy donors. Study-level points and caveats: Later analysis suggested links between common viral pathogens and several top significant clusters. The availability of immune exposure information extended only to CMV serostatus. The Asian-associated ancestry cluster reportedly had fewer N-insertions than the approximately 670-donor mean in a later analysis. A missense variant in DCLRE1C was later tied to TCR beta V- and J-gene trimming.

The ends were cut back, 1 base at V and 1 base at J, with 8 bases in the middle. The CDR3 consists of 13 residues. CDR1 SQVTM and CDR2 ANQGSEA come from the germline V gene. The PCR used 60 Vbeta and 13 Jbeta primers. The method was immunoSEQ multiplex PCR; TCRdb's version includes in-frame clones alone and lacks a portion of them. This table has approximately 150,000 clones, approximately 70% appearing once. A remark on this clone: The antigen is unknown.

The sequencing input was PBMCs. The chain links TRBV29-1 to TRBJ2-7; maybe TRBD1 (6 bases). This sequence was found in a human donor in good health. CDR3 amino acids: CSVEGGQSYEQYF. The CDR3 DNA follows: TGCAGCGTTGAAGGGGGGCAGTCCTACGAGCAGTACTTC.